Given below is one TCR beta chain in context. The data were obtained in a study of T-cell reconstitution after alpha-beta-depleted transplantation in children. Germline loops: CDR1 SGHTA, CDR2 FQGTGA. Trimming at V came to 1 base and at J to 8 bases, leaving 5 bases not matched to a gene. The CDR3 consists of 14 residues. As it was prepared, the TCRbeta library received unique molecular identifiers. TCRdb analysed the PCR reads with MiXCR anew, one entry per CDR3 protein. The sample yields 250,000 to 350,000 distinct CDR3 sequences, 9.9% seen once. The material was PBMCs from the stem cell graft donor, obtained from the stem cell graft. This sequence was found in a human donor who donated a stem cell graft to a child with SCID. The rearrangement uses TRBV7-3 and TRBJ2-1; the match to TRBD1 covers 7 bases. DNA for the CDR3: TGTGCCAGCAGCTTAATACAGGGGTCGGATGAGCAGTTCTTC. Residues: CASSLIQGSDEQFF. The variable domain in full, completed from reference TRBV7-3 and TRBJ2-1, reads GAGVSQTPSNKVTEKGKYVELRCDPISGHTALYWYRQSLGQGPEFLIYFQGTGAADDSGLPNDRFFAVRPEGSVSTLKIQRTERGDSAVYLCASSLIQGSDEQFFGPGTRLTVL.